Sequencing of this T cell receptor (beta chain) was carried out in a study of human T cells and chemical hapten exposure. For the study at large: On roughly 2 cm by roughly 2 cm of upper inner arm skin, sensitization was performed with 2% DPC.

This clonotype was counted ten times or more. As yet, its antigen is unknown. CDR1 SGHTA and CDR2 FQGNSA come from the germline V gene. The V gene lost 2 bases and the J gene lost 4 bases, with 15 bases spanning the gap. The CDR3 contains 16 residues. Indicated time point: patch test 1, 2 weeks after DPC sensitization. Treatment denoted: therapeutic diphenylcyclopropenone sensitization with weekly scalp DPC. TCRdb recomputed calls from the RACE reads with MiXCR, one row per CDR3 protein. The table has around 300,000 distinct CDR3 sequences, 6% to 8.5% seen once. Study-wide findings and caveats: Patch test score rose with PT1 expanded TCRs, significant at 8, 16, 32, not 4.

The sample was whole blood, taken in connection with sensitization to the hapten diphenylcyclopropenone (DPC). The chain is built from TRBV7-2 and TRBJ2-1; D not resolved. This TCR came from a woman aged 18-29 years with alopecia areata. Some clones in this sample may be carry-over from other donors' samples. CDR3 region: CASSLLGPTVYNEQFF. Written as DNA, the CDR3 is TGTGCCAGCAGCTTACTAGGCCCTACCGTTTACAATGAGCAGTTCTTC.